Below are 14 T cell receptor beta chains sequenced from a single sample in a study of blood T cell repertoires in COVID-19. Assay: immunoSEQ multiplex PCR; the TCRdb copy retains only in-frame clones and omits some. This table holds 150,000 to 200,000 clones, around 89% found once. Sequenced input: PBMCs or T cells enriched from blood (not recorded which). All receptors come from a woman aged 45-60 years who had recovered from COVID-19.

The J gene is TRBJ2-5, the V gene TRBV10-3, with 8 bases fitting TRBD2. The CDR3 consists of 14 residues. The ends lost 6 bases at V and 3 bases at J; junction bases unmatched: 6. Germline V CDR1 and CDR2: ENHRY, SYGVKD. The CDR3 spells CAISPGTRKETQYF. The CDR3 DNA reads TGTGCCATCAGCCCCGGGACTAGGAAAGAGACCCAGTACTTC.

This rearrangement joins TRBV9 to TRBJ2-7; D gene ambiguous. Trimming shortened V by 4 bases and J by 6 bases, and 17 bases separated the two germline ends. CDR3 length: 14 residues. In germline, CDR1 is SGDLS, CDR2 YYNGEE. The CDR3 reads CASSPRVAVGEQYF. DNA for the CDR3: TGTGCCAGCAGCCCTCGGGTGGCGGTCGGCGAGCAGTACTTC.

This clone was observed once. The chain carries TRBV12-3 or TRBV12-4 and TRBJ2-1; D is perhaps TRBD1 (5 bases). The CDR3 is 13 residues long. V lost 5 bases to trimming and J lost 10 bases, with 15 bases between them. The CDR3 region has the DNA TGTGCCAGCAGTCTACCAGGGATCTGGGAGCAGTTCTTC. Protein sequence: CASSLPGIWEQFF.

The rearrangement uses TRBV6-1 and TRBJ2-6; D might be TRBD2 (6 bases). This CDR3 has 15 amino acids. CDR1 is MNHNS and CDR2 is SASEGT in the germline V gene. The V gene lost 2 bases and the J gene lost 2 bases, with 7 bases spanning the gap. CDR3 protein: CASSEWGAGANVLTF. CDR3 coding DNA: TGTGCCAGCAGTGAATGGGGGGCTGGGGCCAACGTCCTGACTTTC.

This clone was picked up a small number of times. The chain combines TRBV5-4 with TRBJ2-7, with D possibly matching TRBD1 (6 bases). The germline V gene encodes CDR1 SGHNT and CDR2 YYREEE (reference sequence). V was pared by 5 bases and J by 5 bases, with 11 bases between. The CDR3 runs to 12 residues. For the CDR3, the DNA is TGTGCCAGCAGAGATACAGGGAACGAGCAGTACTTC. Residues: CASRDTGNEQYF. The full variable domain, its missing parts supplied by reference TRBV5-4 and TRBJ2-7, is ETGVTQSPTHLIKTRGQQVTLRCSSQSGHNTVSWYQQALGQGPQFIFQYYREEENGRGNFPPRFSGLQFPNYSSELNVNALELDDSALYLCASRDTGNEQYFGPGTRLTVT.

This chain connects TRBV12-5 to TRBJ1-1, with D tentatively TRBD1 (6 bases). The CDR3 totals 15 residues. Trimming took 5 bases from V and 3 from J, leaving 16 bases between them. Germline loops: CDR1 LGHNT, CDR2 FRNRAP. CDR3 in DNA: TGTGCTAGTGGTGCAATACAGGGCCGGTACACTGAAGCTTTCTTT. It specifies CASGAIQGRYTEAFF.

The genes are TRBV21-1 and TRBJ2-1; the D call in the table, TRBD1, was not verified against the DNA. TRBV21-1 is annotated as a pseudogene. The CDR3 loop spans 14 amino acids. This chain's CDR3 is CASSRTGSYNEQFF. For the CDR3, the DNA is TGTGCCAGCAGTCGGACAGGGTCCTACAATGAGCAGTTCTTC.

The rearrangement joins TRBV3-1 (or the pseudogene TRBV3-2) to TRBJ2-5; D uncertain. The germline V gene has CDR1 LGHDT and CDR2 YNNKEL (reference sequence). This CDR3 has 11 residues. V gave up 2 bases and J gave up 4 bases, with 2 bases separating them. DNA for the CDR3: TGTGCCAGCAGCCAACTAGAGACCCAGTACTTC. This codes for CASSQLETQYF.

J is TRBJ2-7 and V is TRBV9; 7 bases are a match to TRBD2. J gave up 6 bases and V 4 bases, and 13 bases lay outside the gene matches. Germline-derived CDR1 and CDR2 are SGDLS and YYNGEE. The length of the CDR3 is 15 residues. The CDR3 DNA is TGTGCCAGCAGCCCGGGAGGACGGACTATGGTCGAGCAGTACTTC. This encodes CASSPGGRTMVEQYF.

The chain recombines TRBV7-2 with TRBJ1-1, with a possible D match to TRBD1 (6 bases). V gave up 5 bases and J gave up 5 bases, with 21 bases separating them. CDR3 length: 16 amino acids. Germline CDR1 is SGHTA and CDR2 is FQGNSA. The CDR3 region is CASSLHPSGVGTEAFF. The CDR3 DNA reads TGTGCCAGCAGCCTGCATCCTTCAGGGGTGGGTACTGAAGCTTTCTTT.

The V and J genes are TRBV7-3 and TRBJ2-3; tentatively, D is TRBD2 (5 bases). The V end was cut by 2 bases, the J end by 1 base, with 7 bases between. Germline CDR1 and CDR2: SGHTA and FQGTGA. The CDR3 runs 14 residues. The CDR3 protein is CASSLGLGTDTQYF. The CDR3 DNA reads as TGTGCCAGCAGCTTAGGACTTGGCACAGATACGCAGTATTTT.

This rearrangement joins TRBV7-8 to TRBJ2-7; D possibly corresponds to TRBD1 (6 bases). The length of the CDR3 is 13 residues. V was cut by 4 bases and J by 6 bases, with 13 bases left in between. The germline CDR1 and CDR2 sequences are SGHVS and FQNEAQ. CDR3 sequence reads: CASSSRQGGEQYF. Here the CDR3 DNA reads TGTGCCAGCAGCTCACGTCAAGGGGGCGAGCAGTACTTC.

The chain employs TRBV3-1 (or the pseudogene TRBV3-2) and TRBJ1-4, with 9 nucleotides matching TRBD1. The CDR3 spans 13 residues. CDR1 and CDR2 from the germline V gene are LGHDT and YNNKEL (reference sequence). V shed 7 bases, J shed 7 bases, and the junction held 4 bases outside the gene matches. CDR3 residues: CASTGQGGEKLFF. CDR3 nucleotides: TGTGCCAGCACGGGACAGGGTGGTGAAAAACTGTTTTTT.

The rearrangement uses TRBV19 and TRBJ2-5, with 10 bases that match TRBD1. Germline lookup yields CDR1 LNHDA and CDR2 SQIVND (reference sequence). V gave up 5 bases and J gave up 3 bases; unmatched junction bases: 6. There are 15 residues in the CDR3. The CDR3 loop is CASSPMTGGKETQYF. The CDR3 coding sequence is TGTGCCAGTAGTCCCATGACAGGGGGCAAAGAGACCCAGTACTTC.